This T cell receptor beta chain was recovered during a study of blood T cell repertoires in COVID-19. The overall study: There were acute and convalescent COVID-19 samples, and they came from the United States, Italy and Spain. Sources were T cells, B-cell-depleted T cells, or PBMCs; the material itself was cDNA or gDNA.

Some clones are missing from TCRdb's copy, which holds only in-frame ones; the method was immunoSEQ multiplex PCR. The data hold around 180,000 clones, with more than 70% observed a single time. The CDR3 runs to 13 residues. The V end lost 0 bases, the J end lost 8 bases, and 11 bases lay between the germline ends. The germline gives CDR1 SGHRS, CDR2 YFSETQ. Sequenced: peripheral blood. The J gene is TRBJ1-2, the V gene TRBV5-1; D might be TRBD1 (5 bases). The clonotype was recovered from a human donor in a cohort sampled during active COVID-19. The CDR3 sequence is CASSLEQVNGYTF. DNA for the CDR3: TGCGCCAGCAGCTTGGAACAGGTTAACGGCTACACCTTC. Filled out from reference TRBV5-1 and TRBJ1-2, the complete variable domain reads KAGVTQTPRYLIKTRGQQVTLSCSPISGHRSVSWYQQTPGQGLQFLFEYFSETQRNKGNFPGRFSGRQFSNSRSEMNVSTLELGDSALYLCASSLEQVNGYTFGSGTRLTVV.